This T cell receptor (beta chain) emerged from a study of cytomegalovirus exposure and HLA in healthy donors. Study-wide findings and caveats: A later examination showed that TCR association rates differed by HLA locus, with DRB1 most and HLA-C fewest. The authors later linked a missense DCLRE1C variant to TCR beta V- and J-gene trimming. An assumption of roughly uniform sequencing depth across donors underlay the presence/absence analyses.

With 5 bases clipped from V and 8 bases from J, the junction kept 9 bases outside the gene matches. Germline V CDR1 and CDR2: SEHNR, FQNEAQ (reference sequence). This CDR3 has 16 residues. PCR primers comprised 60 Vbeta and 13 Jbeta primers. Assay used: immunoSEQ multiplex PCR; TCRdb lists only in-frame clones, some missing. The sample carries roughly 160,000 clones, over 60% recorded once. As to this clone: Its matching antigen is unknown.

The TCR comes from a woman aged 25 to 39 in good health and CMV-seronegative. The sample consisted of PBMCs. The J gene is TRBJ2-2, the V gene TRBV7-9; 12 bases map to TRBD2. The CDR3 protein is CASSARTSGTLGELFF. As DNA, the CDR3 is TGTGCCAGCAGCGCAAGGACTAGCGGGACTCTGGGGGAGCTGTTTTTT.